These 24 T cell receptor beta chains came from one sample sequenced in a study of blood T cell repertoires in COVID-19. This table comes from immunoSEQ multiplex PCR, and its TCRdb copy is limited to in-frame clones, with some not included. Of approximately 390,000 clones listed, more than 75% were seen once; the top ten hold about 9.4%. Sequencing was carried out using PBMCs or T cells enriched from blood (not recorded which). These receptors came from a woman aged 50 to 65 who had recovered from COVID-19.

This clone has just one count. This sequence joins TRBV13 and TRBJ2-4; 7 bases align to TRBD1. Germline assignment: CDR1 PRHDT and CDR2 FYEKMQ (reference sequence). This CDR3 is 15 amino acids long. With V trimmed by 5 bases and J by 0 bases, 4 bases remained unmatched. The CDR3 region is CASSAGTVAKNIQYF. CDR3 DNA: TGTGCCAGCAGCGCTGGGACAGTAGCCAAAAACATTCAGTACTTC.

The genes are TRBV13 and TRBJ1-4; 7 nucleotides align to TRBD1. The junction had 10 bases not matched to a gene; V was cut back by 3 bases and J by 9 bases. The CDR3 covers 15 residues. Germline CDR1 reads PRHDT; CDR2 reads FYEKMQ (reference sequence). The CDR3 is CASSFGGGAGKKLFF. As DNA, the CDR3 is TGTGCCAGCAGCTTCGGAGGGGGCGCGGGGAAAAAACTGTTTTTT.

This chain links TRBV12-3 or TRBV12-4 with TRBJ1-2; 7 bases match TRBD1. This CDR3 comprises 13 residues. With V trimmed by 6 bases and J by 8 bases, 9 bases remained unmatched. CDR3 sequence: CASRLTGVKGYTF. Written as DNA, the CDR3 is TGTGCCAGCAGGCTCACAGGGGTGAAAGGCTACACCTTC.

The rearrangement links TRBV27 to TRBJ1-2; maybe TRBD1 (5 bases). The V end was cut by 2 bases, the J end by 4 bases, with 8 bases between. Looked up from germline, CDR1 is MNHEY and CDR2 is SMNVEV (reference sequence). This CDR3 has 13 amino acids. The CDR3 region has the DNA TGTGCCAGCAGTTTAAACGGGGGCTATGGCTACACCTTC. Encoded protein: CASSLNGGYGYTF.

The J gene is TRBJ1-2, the V gene TRBV6-5; TRBD1 agrees at 9 bases. J lost 8 bases, V lost 1 base, and 5 bases had no gene match. The length of the CDR3 is 14 residues. Per the germline V gene, CDR1 is MNHEY and CDR2 is SVGAGI. The chain's CDR3 is CASSYFTGGLGYTF. The CDR3 nucleotides are TGTGCCAGCAGTTACTTCACAGGGGGCCTCGGCTACACCTTC.

The chain uses TRBV4-3 and TRBJ2-2; D is perhaps TRBD2 (5 bases). The CDR3 totals 16 residues. Trimming removed 1 base at V and 5 bases at J, with 14 bases between. Looked up from germline, CDR1 is LGHNA and CDR2 is YSLEER. The DNA for the CDR3 is TGCGCCAGCAGCCAAGTCCCGGGGAAGGGTACCGGGGAGCTGTTTTTT. Protein product: CASSQVPGKGTGELFF.

This rearrangement joins TRBV7-9 to TRBJ2-2; TRBD2 matches at 9 bases. V trimming: 7 bases; J trimming: 0 bases; junction bases outside the gene matches: 9. The CDR3 loop spans 17 amino acids. The germline CDR1 and CDR2 sequences are SEHNR and FQNEAQ (reference sequence). The CDR3 region is CASTRAAGGTNTGELFF. In nucleotides, the CDR3 is TGTGCCAGCACGCGAGCAGCGGGGGGAACGAACACCGGGGAGCTGTTTTTT.

The V call is TRBV2, the J call TRBJ2-1; D is perhaps TRBD1 (7 bases). This CDR3 contains 12 residues. The V gene's germline CDR1 is SNHLY and CDR2 FYNNEI. The ends were cut back, 6 bases at V and 10 bases at J, with 13 bases in the middle. The CDR3: CASSATGREQFF. The CDR3 nucleotides read TGTGCCAGCAGCGCGACAGGGAGGGAGCAGTTCTTC.

The chain joins TRBV30 to TRBJ2-3; 8 bases match TRBD1. CDR1 and CDR2 from the germline V gene are GTSNPN and SVGIG (reference sequence). V lost 5 bases and J lost 9; bases outside the gene matches: 4. CDR3 size: 11 residues. The DNA of the CDR3 is TGTGCCTGGGGGGACAGGCTAACGCAGTATTTT. Amino acid sequence: CAWGDRLTQYF.

V is TRBV19 and J is TRBJ1-1, with D maybe TRBD1 (5 bases). The V gene lost 7 bases and the J gene lost 0 bases, with 9 bases spanning the gap. The CDR3 consists of 13 residues. Looked up from germline, CDR1 is LNHDA and CDR2 is SQIVND (reference sequence). The CDR3 sequence: CASIGGMNTEAFF. In DNA, the CDR3 is TGTGCCAGTATCGGGGGAATGAACACTGAAGCTTTCTTT.

This chain links TRBV2 with TRBJ1-1; weak D call: TRBD1 (6 bases). This CDR3 is 14 amino acids long. CDR1 is SNHLY, CDR2 FYNNEI, per germline. The V end was cut by 5 bases, the J end by 1 base, with 11 bases between. The CDR3 sequence: CASSLQGKNTEAFF. The CDR3, as DNA: TGTGCCAGCAGTCTACAGGGAAAGAACACTGAAGCTTTCTTT. Variable domain in full (rest from reference TRBV2 and TRBJ1-1): EPEVTQTPSHQVTQMGQEVILRCVPISNHLYFYWYRQILGQKVEFLVSFYNNEISEKSEIFDDQFSVERPDGSNFTLKIRSTKLEDSAMYFCASSLQGKNTEAFFGQGTRLTVV.

The genes are TRBV7-2 and TRBJ1-4; no clear D gene. The CDR3 runs 14 residues. Germline CDR1 and CDR2: SGHTA and FQGNSA. The V and J ends lost 5 bases and 10 bases respectively, with 17 bases between them. The CDR3 spells CASSTLSGAGKLFF. DNA of the CDR3: TGTGCCAGCAGCACCCTGTCGGGTGCTGGAAAACTGTTTTTT.

V usage is TRBV4-2 and J usage is TRBJ2-1; 10 bases are a match to TRBD1. Germline CDR1 is LGHNA and CDR2 is YNFKEQ. Unmatched junction bases numbered 10, after V lost 1 base and J lost 7 bases. The length of the CDR3 is 17 residues. The CDR3 DNA is TGTGCCAGCAGCCAAGTAGAGGCGGGACAGGGGAGGAATGAGCAGTTCTTC. Its translation is CASSQVEAGQGRNEQFF.

The chain recombines TRBV7-9 with TRBJ1-2; D call uncertain. Germline V CDR1 and CDR2: SEHNR, FQNEAQ (reference sequence). V lost 0 bases to trimming and J lost 1 base, with 6 bases between them. The CDR3 is 14 amino acids. The CDR3 here is CASSLAQVNYGYTF. The CDR3 nucleotides read TGTGCCAGCAGCTTAGCTCAGGTTAACTATGGCTACACCTTC.

The chain uses TRBV7-9 and TRBJ1-2; TRBD1 agrees at 10 bases. Losses at the gene ends were 4 bases for V and 0 bases for J; bases not matched to a gene: 11. This CDR3 is 18 amino acids long. The germline CDR1 and CDR2 sequences are SEHNR and FQNEAQ (reference sequence). The CDR3 spells CASSSVLLTGGPNYGYTF. Written as DNA, the CDR3 is TGTGCCAGCAGCTCCGTACTCTTGACAGGGGGCCCTAACTATGGCTACACCTTC.

The rearrangement uses TRBV29-1 and TRBJ1-1; 9 bases map to TRBD1. The V gene end was trimmed by 6 bases and the J gene end by 8 bases; junction bases not matched to a gene: 10. This CDR3 spans 13 amino acids. From germline, CDR1 is SQVTM and CDR2 ANQGSEA. CDR3 DNA sequence: TGCAGCGTCCGACAGGGGGAGGTCCGAGAAGCTTTCTTT. As protein: CSVRQGEVREAFF.

The V gene is TRBV3-1 (or the pseudogene TRBV3-2), the J gene TRBJ2-5, with D hard to call. Trimming cost V 0 bases and J 9 bases, with 8 bases left between them. The CDR3 runs 12 residues. Per germline, CDR1 LGHDT and CDR2 YNNKEL (reference sequence). This chain's CDR3 is CASSQERLSQYF. The CDR3 DNA reads as TGTGCCAGCAGCCAAGAGAGGCTTTCCCAGTACTTC.

This rearrangement joins TRBV7-9 to TRBJ1-1; D may be TRBD1 (5 bases). This CDR3 has 16 residues. Germline loops: CDR1 SEHNR, CDR2 FQNEAQ (reference sequence). Trimming removed 0 bases at V and 3 bases at J, with 14 bases between. The CDR3 DNA is TGTGCCAGCAGCTTAGCGCGCCCTTCGGGGGACACTGAAGCTTTCTTT. Its protein is CASSLARPSGDTEAFF. Full variable domain (remainder filled in from reference TRBV7-9 and TRBJ1-1): DTGVSQNPRHKITKRGQNVTFRCDPISEHNRLYWYRQTLGQGPEFLTYFQNEAQLEKSRLLSDRFSAERPKGSFSTLEIQRTEQGDSAMYLCASSLARPSGDTEAFFGQGTRLTVV.

The chain links TRBV28 to TRBJ1-5; possibly TRBD1 for D (6 bases). There are 13 residues in the CDR3. Trimming shortened V by 3 bases and J by 5 bases, and 8 bases separated the two germline ends. Germline V gene data show CDR1 as MDHEN and CDR2 as SYDVKM. The DNA of the CDR3 is TGTGCCAGCAGTTTGAACAGGGATCAGCCCCAGCATTTT. Protein: CASSLNRDQPQHF.

This clone came up once. This rearrangement joins TRBV5-6 to TRBJ2-1, with TRBD2 identical over 12 bases. Unmatched junction bases numbered 7, after V lost 4 bases and J lost 8 bases. Germline V gene data show CDR1 as SGHDT and CDR2 as YYEEEE. The CDR3 totals 15 residues. The CDR3 DNA sequence: TGTGCCAGCAGCCCTAGCGGGGGGGCCTGGCATGAGCAGTTCTTC. It is translated as CASSPSGGAWHEQFF.

This clone was seen only a few times. The chain has TRBV19 and TRBJ2-1; 11 bases map to TRBD2. In germline, CDR1 is LNHDA, CDR2 SQIVND (reference sequence). The CDR3 runs 15 residues. Germline trimming cut 8 bases from V and 5 bases from J; bases unmatched to any gene: 8. The CDR3 region is CASSAPGLADNEQFF. The CDR3 DNA reads TGTGCCAGTTCTGCCCCGGGACTAGCGGACAATGAGCAGTTCTTC.

V is TRBV6-6 and J is TRBJ1-3, with 7 nucleotides matching TRBD1. J lost 1 base, V lost 5 bases, and 17 bases had no gene match. This CDR3 is built from 19 residues. Germline CDR1 and CDR2: MNHNY and SVGAGI (reference sequence). CDR3 residues: CASSPLGDSRFRSGNTIYF. The CDR3 region has the DNA TGTGCCAGCAGTCCCCTAGGGGACAGCCGATTTAGATCTGGAAACACCATATATTTT.

This sequence joins TRBV4-2 and TRBJ1-6, with 8 bases identical to TRBD1. The germline CDR1 and CDR2 sequences are LGHNA and YNFKEQ. There are 18 residues in the CDR3. J gave up 10 bases and V 1 base, and 15 bases lay outside the gene matches. CDR3 loop: CASSQVGGWTGNGSPLHF. CDR3 DNA: TGTGCCAGCAGCCAAGTGGGGGGATGGACAGGGAACGGCTCACCCCTCCACTTT.

V is TRBV5-8 and J is TRBJ2-3, with 11 nucleotides matching TRBD2. Per germline, CDR1 SGHTS and CDR2 YDEGEE. The length of the CDR3 is 16 residues. The V gene end was trimmed by 4 bases and the J gene end by 7 bases; junction bases not matched to a gene: 11. CDR3 sequence reads: CASSRQTSGAWNTQYF. CDR3 bases: TGTGCCAGCAGCCGACAGACTAGCGGGGCCTGGAATACGCAGTATTTT.